The 7 T cell receptor beta chains presented below share a single source sample, sequenced in a study of early T cells in non-severe SARS-CoV-2 infection. TCRdb used MiXCR to reprocess the 5' RACE reads, holding one entry per CDR3 protein. The sample has more than 45,000 distinct CDR3 sequences, roughly an eighth seen once; the top ten hold less than 4.5%. The sequenced sample consisted of whole blood. Receptors originate from an adult who was a healthcare worker with PCR-confirmed SARS-CoV-2 infection or an uninfected control (not recorded which).

This chain links TRBV12-3 or TRBV12-4 with TRBJ2-7, with 9 positions matching TRBD1. The CDR3 runs 13 residues. The V segment lost 3 bases and the J segment 6 bases; nucleotides outside the gene matches: 3. As DNA, the CDR3 is TGTGCCAGCAGTTTTACAGGGGGCAGCGAGCAGTACTTC. It codes for CASSFTGGSEQYF.

This clonotype was recorded many times. The chain uses TRBV20-1 and TRBJ2-1, with D perhaps TRBD1 (8 bases). Per the germline V gene, CDR1 is DFQATT and CDR2 is SNEGSKA (reference sequence). The CDR3 covers 13 residues. V lost 6 bases and J lost 8, with 17 bases in between. CDR3 bases: TGCAGTGCCAGCAGGGGGCGGGAGTATGAGCAGTTCTTC. The encoded protein is CSASRGREYEQFF.

V is TRBV28 and J is TRBJ2-3, with D unresolved. The CDR3 spans 12 residues. Germline V gives CDR1 MDHEN, CDR2 SYDVKM. The V gene lost 7 bases and the J gene lost 0 bases, with 5 bases spanning the gap. The DNA of the CDR3 is TGTGCCAGCACCATTAGCACAGATACGCAGTATTTT. This gives the protein CASTISTDTQYF.

The genes are TRBV6-2 or TRBV6-3 and TRBJ2-3; D may be TRBD2 (6 bases). The germline V gene has CDR1 MNHEY and CDR2 SVGEGT. V shed 2 bases and J shed 6 bases, with 9 bases lying between them. The CDR3 sequence is 13 residues long. The CDR3 sequence is CASSYGLADTQYF. DNA for the CDR3: TGTGCCAGCAGTTACGGGCTAGCGGATACGCAGTATTTT.

The rearrangement links TRBV11-2 to TRBJ2-3, with D perhaps assigned TRBD1 or TRBD2 (6 bases each). The germline V gene has CDR1 SGHAT and CDR2 FQNNGV. There are 14 residues in the CDR3. Trimming shortened V by 6 bases and J by 5 bases, and 15 bases separated the two germline ends. CDR3 DNA: TGTGCCAGCAGGAAAAGGGGGGAGCTAGATACGCAGTATTTT. It is translated as CASRKRGELDTQYF.

This chain links TRBV6-1 with TRBJ2-2; D not resolved. Trimming shortened V by 3 bases and J by 1 base, and 12 bases separated the two germline ends. CDR1 MNHNS and CDR2 SASEGT come from the germline V gene. CDR3 length: 16 residues. The CDR3 region is CASSDIRRQNTGELFF. CDR3 DNA: TGTGCCAGCAGTGATATCCGGCGACAGAACACCGGGGAGCTGTTTTTT.

This clonotype was recorded only once. This chain uses TRBV4-1 with TRBJ2-4, with D perhaps given as TRBD1 or TRBD2 (5 bases each). Germline loops: CDR1 MGHRA, CDR2 YSYEKL. The CDR3 is 14 amino acids. The ends were cut back, 0 bases at V and 4 bases at J, with 7 bases in the middle. The CDR3 DNA sequence: TGCGCCAGCAGCCAAGAGGGACGAAAAAACATTCAGTACTTC. This gives the protein CASSQEGRKNIQYF.